The T cell receptor beta chain described here comes from a study of blood T cells in healthy people across ages. The authors ran a second PCR of about 6 to 12 cycles using a sample-barcoded 5' primer and a J-beta primer mix. TCRdb re-analysed the 5' RACE reads in MiXCR, keeping a single row per CDR3 protein. The table has fewer than 750,000 distinct CDR3 sequences, around 50% seen once. Sequencing was carried out using blood. The sequence derives from an elderly man in good health.

CDR3 in DNA: TGCGCCAGCAGCCCCGGGATCCAATCGGGCTATGGCTACACCTTC. Translating it yields CASSPGIQSGYGYTF. The rearrangement links TRBV4-1 to TRBJ1-2; D uncertain. Germline CDR1 reads MGHRA; CDR2 reads YSYEKL. With 4 bases removed from V and 4 bases from J, the gap between germline ends came to 16 bases. This CDR3 has 15 amino acids.